Listed below are T cell receptor beta chains from one sample, sequenced in a study of T cell responses to AZD1222 COVID-19 vaccine. Only in-frame clones appear in the TCRdb table, and some are missing; sequencing was by immunoSEQ multiplex PCR. The sample lists nearly 110,000 clones; about 90% were seen once. The source material was peripheral blood, sampled 28 days after the second AZD1222 dose. Source of these receptors: an adult who received the AZD1222 COVID-19 vaccine. The CDR3 runs from the conserved cysteine through the conserved F or W. Each record gives: D gene, clone size, V gene, J gene, CDR3 protein, CDR3 DNA. The D gene is left open where the match is weak. Where a row states a size, it is once, few, many or the class of an expanded clone; other rows omit it.

D gene: -
clone size: -
V gene: TRBV6-5
J gene: TRBJ1-5
CDR3 protein: CASRIGPNSNQPQHF
CDR3 DNA: TGTGCCAGCAGAATAGGCCCTAATAGCAATCAGCCCCAGCATTTT

D gene: TRBD1
clone size: -
V gene: TRBV6-4
J gene: TRBJ2-5
CDR3 protein: CASSLTGGILETQYF
CDR3 DNA: TGTGCCAGCAGCCTCACAGGGGGGATTTTGGAGACCCAGTACTTC

D gene: -
clone size: -
V gene: TRBV6-5
J gene: TRBJ2-7
CDR3 protein: CASSKEGGREQYF
CDR3 DNA: TGTGCCAGCAGCAAAGAGGGAGGTCGCGAGCAGTACTTC

D gene: -
clone size: medium-sized
V gene: TRBV5-4
J gene: TRBJ2-2
CDR3 protein: CASSLAGELFF
CDR3 DNA: TGTGCCAGCAGCTTAGCCGGGGAGCTGTTTTTT

D gene: TRBD1
clone size: -
V gene: TRBV6-1
J gene: TRBJ1-2
CDR3 protein: CASSEGQGANYGYTF
CDR3 DNA: TGTGCCAGCAGTGAAGGTCAGGGGGCGAACTATGGCTACACCTTC

D gene: TRBD2
clone size: -
V gene: TRBV29-1
J gene: TRBJ2-1
CDR3 protein: CSVGLAGGSGNEQFF
CDR3 DNA: TGCAGCGTAGGACTAGCGGGGGGCTCAGGCAATGAGCAGTTCTTC

D gene: -
clone size: once
V gene: TRBV5-1
J gene: TRBJ1-2
CDR3 protein: CASSYGGNYGYTF
CDR3 DNA: TGCGCCAGCAGCTATGGGGGGAACTATGGCTACACCTTC

D gene: -
clone size: -
V gene: TRBV29-1
J gene: TRBJ1-5
CDR3 protein: CSASEVQPQHF
CDR3 DNA: TGCAGCGCCTCCGAGGTCCAGCCCCAGCATTTT

D gene: -
clone size: -
V gene: TRBV5-1
J gene: TRBJ2-5
CDR3 protein: CASSMRDTQETQYF
CDR3 DNA: TGCGCCAGCAGCATGCGGGACACACAAGAGACCCAGTACTTC

D gene: -
clone size: -
V gene: TRBV5-6
J gene: TRBJ2-2
CDR3 protein: CASSFIPGTGELFF
CDR3 DNA: TGTGCCAGCAGCTTCATCCCAGGTACCGGGGAGCTGTTTTTT

D gene: -
clone size: -
V gene: TRBV7-8
J gene: TRBJ1-3
CDR3 protein: CASSPTFGVDRSSGNTIYF
CDR3 DNA: TGTGCCAGCAGCCCAACTTTCGGAGTAGACCGGTCCTCTGGAAACACCATATATTTT

D gene: TRBD1
clone size: -
V gene: TRBV12-3/TRBV12-4
J gene: TRBJ2-3
CDR3 protein: CASSPTGADTQYF
CDR3 DNA: TGTGCCAGCAGCCCGACAGGGGCTGATACGCAGTATTTT

D gene: -
clone size: -
V gene: TRBV18
J gene: TRBJ1-5
CDR3 protein: CASSPGQASNQPQHF
CDR3 DNA: TGTGCCAGCTCACCGGGTCAGGCGAGCAATCAGCCCCAGCATTTT

D gene: -
clone size: -
V gene: TRBV2
J gene: TRBJ1-5
CDR3 protein: CASARDGLGNQPQHF
CDR3 DNA: TGTGCCAGCGCGAGGGACGGCTTAGGCAATCAGCCCCAGCATTTT

D gene: -
clone size: -
V gene: TRBV2
J gene: TRBJ2-7
CDR3 protein: CASSEIMGNEQYF
CDR3 DNA: TGTGCCAGCAGTGAAATAATGGGGAACGAGCAGTACTTC

D gene: -
clone size: -
V gene: TRBV5-4
J gene: TRBJ2-5
CDR3 protein: CASSIGRQGGQETQYF
CDR3 DNA: TGTGCCAGCAGCATTGGAAGGCAGGGGGGACAAGAGACCCAGTACTTC

D gene: -
clone size: -
V gene: TRBV19
J gene: TRBJ2-6
CDR3 protein: CASSRQGSGANVLTF
CDR3 DNA: TGTGCCAGTAGTAGGCAGGGGTCCGGGGCCAACGTCCTGACTTTC

D gene: -
clone size: -
V gene: TRBV14
J gene: TRBJ2-7
CDR3 protein: CASSQGYEQYF
CDR3 DNA: TGTGCCAGCAGCCAGGGATACGAGCAGTACTTC

D gene: -
clone size: once
V gene: TRBV6-5
J gene: TRBJ2-1
CDR3 protein: CASSYVRYTNEQFF
CDR3 DNA: TGTGCCAGCAGTTACGTTCGCTACACCAATGAGCAGTTCTTC

D gene: TRBD1
clone size: -
V gene: TRBV19
J gene: TRBJ1-4
CDR3 protein: CASSADRVTNEKLFF
CDR3 DNA: TGTGCCAGTAGTGCTGACAGGGTTACTAATGAAAAACTGTTTTTT

D gene: TRBD1
clone size: -
V gene: TRBV7-8
J gene: TRBJ2-2
CDR3 protein: CASSGTVTGELFF
CDR3 DNA: TGTGCCAGCAGCGGGACAGTCACCGGGGAGCTGTTTTTT

D gene: TRBD1
clone size: -
V gene: TRBV19
J gene: TRBJ2-4
CDR3 protein: CASSLTGGPNIQYF
CDR3 DNA: TGTGCCAGTAGTCTTACAGGGGGCCCAAACATTCAGTACTTC

D gene: -
clone size: -
V gene: TRBV7-8
J gene: TRBJ1-1
CDR3 protein: CASSSSRTRSNTEAFF
CDR3 DNA: TGTGCCAGCAGTTCCTCCCGGACAAGATCGAACACTGAAGCTTTCTTT

D gene: -
clone size: -
V gene: TRBV19
J gene: TRBJ2-6
CDR3 protein: CASSSGGAIYSGANVLTF
CDR3 DNA: TGTGCCAGTAGTTCCGGCGGGGCTATCTACTCTGGGGCCAACGTCCTGACTTTC

D gene: TRBD2
clone size: -
V gene: TRBV2
J gene: TRBJ2-7
CDR3 protein: CASSEAPGGPYEQYF
CDR3 DNA: TGTGCCAGCAGTGAAGCGCCGGGGGGGCCCTACGAGCAGTACTTC

D gene: -
clone size: once
V gene: TRBV5-5
J gene: TRBJ2-5
CDR3 protein: CASSRNSQTQYF
CDR3 DNA: TGTGCCAGCAGCCGAAATTCGCAGACCCAGTACTTC

D gene: -
clone size: -
V gene: TRBV10-3
J gene: TRBJ1-5
CDR3 protein: CASGWDNQPQHF
CDR3 DNA: TGTGCCTCGGGGTGGGACAATCAGCCCCAGCATTTT

D gene: TRBD1
clone size: -
V gene: TRBV7-2
J gene: TRBJ1-6
CDR3 protein: CASTTRTGSYNSPLHF
CDR3 DNA: TGTGCCAGCACCACCCGGACAGGGTCCTATAATTCACCCCTCCACTTT

D gene: TRBD2
clone size: -
V gene: TRBV7-3
J gene: TRBJ2-3
CDR3 protein: CASSPIPGTSGDTQYF
CDR3 DNA: TGTGCCAGCAGCCCAATCCCCGGGACTAGCGGAGATACGCAGTATTTT

D gene: -
clone size: -
V gene: TRBV11-2
J gene: TRBJ2-5
CDR3 protein: CASSFGSLMSETQYF
CDR3 DNA: TGTGCCAGCAGCTTTGGGAGCCTCATGTCCGAGACCCAGTACTTC

D gene: -
clone size: -
V gene: TRBV4-1
J gene: TRBJ1-1
CDR3 protein: CASSQDLGGRKTEAFF
CDR3 DNA: TGCGCCAGCAGCCAAGATCTCGGGGGAAGGAAAACTGAAGCTTTCTTT

D gene: TRBD1
clone size: -
V gene: TRBV4-1
J gene: TRBJ1-1
CDR3 protein: CASSQASRQGGTEAFF
CDR3 DNA: TGCGCCAGCAGCCAAGCGTCCCGACAGGGTGGAACTGAAGCTTTCTTT

D gene: TRBD1
clone size: once
V gene: TRBV30
J gene: TRBJ1-5
CDR3 protein: CAWRPSIGQGVNQPQHF
CDR3 DNA: TGTGCCTGGAGGCCATCTATTGGACAGGGGGTAAATCAGCCCCAGCATTTT